This T cell receptor (beta chain) derives from a study of CD8 T cells in ankylosing spondylitis. Study-wide findings and caveats: Disease-linked clones proved CD8+ and comparatively uncommon in peripheral blood. Earlier authors reported some of these motif variants in reactive arthritis synovial fluid and blood. In ankylosing spondylitis blood, a motif of seven to nine highly homologous TCR beta variants appeared characteristic. Significant enrichment of disease-linked clones was reportedly seen in matched ankylosing spondylitis synovial fluid.

Making use of molecular barcodes, quantitative 5'-RACE generated TCR beta libraries. TCRdb analysed the 5' RACE reads with MiXCR anew, one entry per CDR3 protein. The sample has roughly 700,000 distinct CDR3 sequences, under 20% seen once; the top ten hold over 15%. Comment on this clonotype: No antigen is known for it.

The sample was blood, either unsorted or a sorted T cell fraction (not recorded which). The clonotype was recovered from a male donor with ankylosing spondylitis.

CDR3 sequence reads: CATSAREGRYGYTF. In nucleotides, the CDR3 is TGTGCCACCAGCGCACGAGAGGGTCGCTATGGCTACACCTTC. The chain uses TRBV15 and TRBJ1-2; D gene ambiguous. V gave up 5 bases and J gave up 4 bases, with 14 bases separating them. This CDR3 contains 14 residues. Germline CDR1 LNHNV, CDR2 YYDKDF (reference sequence).